The 30 T cell receptor beta chains below were found in one sample sequenced in a study of blood T cell repertoires in COVID-19. TCRdb's table, derived via immunoSEQ multiplex PCR, lists solely in-frame clones and lacks some. The sample includes over 85,000 clones, around 90% of them seen just once. The sample taken for sequencing was peripheral blood. These receptors were obtained from a woman over 75 with active COVID-19.

This clone was observed a few times. The chain employs TRBV5-4 and TRBJ1-2; 8 nucleotides match TRBD1. This CDR3 is built from 15 residues. The trim removed 2 bases at V and 2 bases at J, leaving 5 bases unmatched. The germline CDR1 and CDR2 sequences are SGHNT and YYREEE (reference sequence). CDR3 protein: CASSFYRTGNYGYTF. DNA for the CDR3: TGTGCCAGCAGCTTTTACCGGACAGGGAACTATGGCTACACCTTC.

The chain combines TRBV4-2 with TRBJ2-7, with 8 bases identical to TRBD2. V was clipped by 0 bases and J by 2 bases; unmatched bases: 6. The CDR3 length is 16 residues. CDR1 is LGHNA, CDR2 YNFKEQ, per germline. CDR3 residues: CASSQDLTGGPYEQYF. CDR3 coding DNA: TGTGCCAGCAGCCAAGATTTGACGGGAGGGCCCTACGAGCAGTACTTC.

The J gene is TRBJ2-1, the V gene TRBV28, with D tentatively TRBD2 (6 bases). V was cut by 5 bases and J by 2 bases, with 13 bases left in between. The length of the CDR3 is 15 residues. CDR1 and CDR2 from the germline V gene are MDHEN and SYDVKM. CDR3 DNA: TGTGCCAGCAGTGAAACTAGCCCTACCTACAATGAGCAGTTCTTC. Its translation is CASSETSPTYNEQFF. Supplemented by reference TRBV28 and TRBJ2-1, the full variable domain reads DVKVTQSSRYLVKRTGEKVFLECVQDMDHENMFWYRQDPGLGLRLIYFSYDVKMKEKGDIPEGYSVSREKKERFSLILESASTNQTSMYLCASSETSPTYNEQFFGPGTRLTVL.

J is TRBJ2-7 and V is TRBV11-1; 9 nucleotides agree with TRBD1. The CDR3 contains 14 residues. The ends lost 5 bases at V and 5 bases at J; junction bases unmatched: 7. Germline V gene lookup returns CDR1 SGHAT and CDR2 FQDESV (reference sequence). The CDR3, as DNA: TGTGCCAGCAGCAAACGGGACAGGGACCACGAGCAGTACTTC. As protein: CASSKRDRDHEQYF.

The chain combines TRBV19 with TRBJ2-7, with 16 bases fitting TRBD2. This CDR3 has 18 amino acids. The V gene's germline CDR1 is LNHDA and CDR2 SQIVND (reference sequence). V lost 4 bases and J lost 5; bases outside the gene matches: 11. This CDR3 is CASSTLPGLAGGSHEQYF. CDR3 nucleotide sequence: TGTGCCAGTAGTACCCTACCGGGACTAGCGGGAGGGTCCCACGAGCAGTACTTC.

V and J are TRBV7-2 and TRBJ1-4; D is undetermined. V lost 2 bases and J 0 bases, leaving 16 bases between the germline ends. The CDR3 covers 18 residues. CDR1 is SGHTA and CDR2 is FQGNSA in the germline V gene. The CDR3, as DNA: TGTGCCAGCAGCTTATTTGGGCCCGCGGGCCCAACTAATGAAAAACTGTTTTTT. Protein product: CASSLFGPAGPTNEKLFF.

This chain uses TRBV9 with TRBJ2-7; TRBD2 aligns across 7 bases. Germline V gives CDR1 SGDLS, CDR2 YYNGEE. The V segment lost 2 bases and the J segment 2 bases; nucleotides outside the gene matches: 1. This CDR3 region has 13 residues. The CDR3 protein is CASSVGLAYEQYF. Here the CDR3 DNA reads TGTGCCAGCAGCGTCGGACTAGCCTACGAGCAGTACTTC.

This clone showed up many times. The genes are TRBV30 and TRBJ2-3; 7 bases match TRBD2. This CDR3 region has 17 residues. Germline loops: CDR1 GTSNPN, CDR2 SVGIG (reference sequence). Trimming cost V 2 bases and J 1 base; bases outside gene matches: 12. Here the CDR3 DNA reads TGTGCCTGGAGTAATATTGGGGGAGGGTTTGGCACAGATACGCAGTATTTT. It translates to CAWSNIGGGFGTDTQYF.

The table lists this clone with a count of one. V is TRBV6-6 and J is TRBJ2-1, with D hard to call. Germline CDR1 is MNHNY and CDR2 is SVGAGI (reference sequence). This CDR3 has 15 residues. V lost 6 bases and J 0 bases, leaving 12 bases between the germline ends. CDR3 nucleotide sequence: TGTGCCAGCAGCCGTCGAGACTCCTCCTACAATGAGCAGTTCTTC. This codes for CASSRRDSSYNEQFF.

The chain joins TRBV5-1 to TRBJ2-1, with 7 bases lining up with TRBD2. The CDR3 contains 15 residues. CDR1 SGHRS and CDR2 YFSETQ come from the germline V gene. Germline trimming cut 0 bases from V and 6 bases from J; bases unmatched to any gene: 6. CDR3 sequence: CASSLGGGFLNEQFF. The CDR3 nucleotides are TGCGCCAGCAGCTTGGGCGGGGGTTTTCTCAATGAGCAGTTCTTC.

This chain uses TRBV4-3 with TRBJ1-2; D ambiguous. This CDR3 region has 15 residues. Germline-derived CDR1 and CDR2 are LGHNA and YSLEER. Trimming left V 3 bases short and J 4 bases short, with 15 bases between. CDR3 region: CASSHLPDAGYGYTF. For the CDR3, the DNA is TGCGCCAGCAGCCACCTCCCTGACGCGGGCTATGGCTACACCTTC.

The rearrangement joins TRBV27 to TRBJ2-1; weak D call: TRBD1 (5 bases). Deletions cut 7 bases from V and 4 bases from J, with 20 bases between. Germline V lookup: CDR1 MNHEY, CDR2 SMNVEV (reference sequence). The CDR3 length is 16 residues. CDR3 amino acids: CASTPAQGKGYNEQFF. In DNA form, the CDR3 reads TGTGCCAGCACCCCAGCTCAGGGTAAGGGATACAATGAGCAGTTCTTC.

This chain joins TRBV4-1 and TRBJ2-4; 12 positions agree with TRBD2. The germline gives CDR1 MGHRA, CDR2 YSYEKL. The V and J ends lost 0 bases and 6 bases, in that order; junction bases with no gene match: 6. CDR3 length: 17 residues. In nucleotides, the CDR3 is TGCGCCAGCAGCCAAGAACCTAGCGGGAGGGCCGGAAACATTCAGTACTTC. It yields the protein CASSQEPSGRAGNIQYF.

This chain joins TRBV11-3 and TRBJ2-2; 9 bases fit TRBD2. Germline V gene lookup returns CDR1 SGHNT and CDR2 YENEEA. This CDR3 is built from 16 residues. With V trimmed by 5 bases and J by 7 bases, 11 bases remained unmatched. CDR3 sequence (DNA): TGTGCCAGCAGCCAAAGGGTAGCGGGAGTAAGCGGGGAGCTGTTTTTT. As protein: CASSQRVAGVSGELFF.

Note on this clone: One end of the junction fails to match germline, which may point to a read error. The chain is built from TRBV5-1 and TRBJ2-2, with a tentative D call TRBD1 (6 bases). CDR3 length equals 17 residues. The V gene's germline CDR1 is SGHRS and CDR2 YFSETQ. The CDR3 is CASSLEQGWRNAGELFF. CDR3 bases: TGCGCCAGCAGCTTGGAACAGGGCTGGCGGAACGCCGGGGAGCTGTTTTTT.

The chain is built from TRBV6-5 and TRBJ1-1; 7 bases are shared with TRBD1. J was trimmed by 0 bases and V by 4 bases; bases with no gene match: 5. Per the germline V gene, CDR1 is MNHEY and CDR2 is SVGAGI. There are 15 residues in the CDR3. The CDR3, as DNA: TGTGCCAGCAGTTCATACAGGGGTATGAACACTGAAGCTTTCTTT. This translates into CASSSYRGMNTEAFF.

This clone came up once. V gene TRBV6-2 or TRBV6-3 combines with J gene TRBJ2-1, with 10 nucleotides matching TRBD2. Trimming removed 0 bases from V and 2 bases from J; junction bases left unmatched: 7. CDR1 and CDR2 (germline): MNHEY, SVGEGT. This CDR3 has 18 residues. The CDR3 region has the DNA TGTGCCAGCAGTTACTCTGGGCTAGCGGGAGACACCTACAATGAGCAGTTCTTC. Translated: CASSYSGLAGDTYNEQFF.

DNA of the CDR3: TGTGCCAGCAGCTTACGGGAGGGCCAGCCCCAGCATTTT. The encoded protein is CASSLREGQPQHF. J is TRBJ1-5 and V is TRBV7-8; D gene unclear. Germline V gene lookup returns CDR1 SGHVS and CDR2 FQNEAQ. With 2 bases removed from V and 7 bases from J, the gap between germline ends came to 9 bases. The CDR3 spans 13 residues. Looking up the rest from reference TRBV7-8 and TRBJ1-5 gives the full variable domain: GAGVSQSPRYKVAKRGQDVALRCDPISGHVSLFWYQQALGQGPEFLTYFQNEAQLDKSGLPSDRFFAERPEGSVSTLKIQRTQQEDSAVYLCASSLREGQPQHFGDGTRLSIL.

This clone was observed a few times. CDR3 residues: CASSLTTESVNEQFF. CDR3 sequence (DNA): TGTGCCAGCAGCTTGACAACAGAATCGGTCAATGAGCAGTTCTTC. The chain couples TRBV5-6 to TRBJ2-1; no reliable D call. With 1 base removed from V and 6 bases from J, the gap between germline ends came to 14 bases. The germline V gene encodes CDR1 SGHDT and CDR2 YYEEEE. This CDR3 contains 15 residues. Looking up the rest from reference TRBV5-6 and TRBJ2-1 gives the full variable domain: DAGVTQSPTHLIKTRGQQVTLRCSPKSGHDTVSWYQQALGQGPQFIFQYYEEEERQRGNFPDRFSGHQFPNYSSELNVNALLLGDSALYLCASSLTTESVNEQFFGPGTRLTVL.

The rearrangement uses TRBV7-8 and TRBJ2-5; 8 positions match TRBD1. CDR1 SGHVS and CDR2 FQNEAQ come from the germline V gene. This CDR3 contains 15 residues. V shed 1 base and J 4 bases; nucleotides not matched to a gene: 5. The CDR3 here is CASSLVGTGRETQYF. In DNA, the CDR3 is TGTGCCAGCAGCTTAGTCGGGACAGGAAGAGAGACCCAGTACTTC.

This sequence joins TRBV19 and TRBJ1-1; unclear D gene. The CDR3 runs 16 residues. CDR1 is LNHDA and CDR2 is SQIVND in the germline V gene (reference sequence). The germline V and J ends were trimmed by 5 bases and 0 bases, with 16 bases remaining between them. The chain's CDR3 is CASSSKWATMNTEAFF. The DNA of the CDR3 is TGTGCCAGTAGTTCAAAGTGGGCCACCATGAACACTGAAGCTTTCTTT.

This clone has more than one count but fewer than ten. The chain is built from TRBV28 and TRBJ2-4, with TRBD1 matching 8 bases. The germline CDR1 and CDR2 sequences are MDHEN and SYDVKM. The CDR3 loop spans 16 amino acids. Losses at the gene ends were 1 base for V and 1 base for J; bases not matched to a gene: 3. This CDR3 is CASSLFGQGAKNIQYF. CDR3 in DNA: TGTGCCAGCAGTTTATTCGGACAGGGTGCCAAAAACATTCAGTACTTC.

With regard to this clone: No DNA is shown, since the ends of the CDR3 on it are uncertain; the CDR3 is the one TCRdb lists. The chain combines TRBV6-2 or TRBV6-3 with TRBJ2-2; the D call of TRBD2 is as the table states it, not checked on the DNA. With termini counted, the CDR3 has 13 amino acids. Germline V gene lookup returns CDR1 MNHEY and CDR2 SVGEGT. CDR3 region: CASSTSNTGELFF.

This rearrangement joins TRBV12-5 to TRBJ1-3; D remains unclear. V lost 0 bases and J lost 2, with 11 bases in between. The CDR3 runs 16 residues. CDR1 and CDR2 from the germline V gene are LGHNT and FRNRAP. CDR3 sequence: CASGLVWSVPGNTIYF. Here the CDR3 DNA reads TGTGCTAGTGGTTTGGTTTGGAGTGTCCCTGGAAACACCATATATTTT. Variable domain in full (rest from reference TRBV12-5 and TRBJ1-3): DARVTQTPRHKVTEMGQEVTMRCQPILGHNTVFWYRQTMMQGLELLAYFRNRAPLDDSGMPKDRFSAEMPDATLATLKIQPSEPRDSAVYFCASGLVWSVPGNTIYFGEGSWLTVV.

The CDR3 region is CASSLGTGKTYEQYF. CDR3 sequence (DNA): TGTGCCAGCAGCTTAGGGACAGGGAAAACCTACGAGCAGTACTTC. The chain links TRBV7-9 to TRBJ2-7, with TRBD1 matching over 8 bases. J gave up 2 bases and V 1 base, and 4 bases lay outside the gene matches. The CDR3 loop spans 15 amino acids. From germline, CDR1 is SEHNR and CDR2 FQNEAQ (reference sequence).

The genes are TRBV9 and TRBJ2-1; 7 positions agree with TRBD2. Germline CDR1 SGDLS, CDR2 YYNGEE. CDR3 length: 14 amino acids. J was trimmed by 2 bases and V by 2 bases; bases with no gene match: 1. Here the CDR3 DNA reads TGTGCCAGCAGCGTGCGGGGGACCTACAATGAGCAGTTCTTC. This translates into CASSVRGTYNEQFF.

The chain is built from TRBV4-3 and TRBJ2-1; 8 nucleotides align to TRBD2. Losses at the gene ends were 1 base for V and 8 bases for J; bases not matched to a gene: 13. Germline V lookup: CDR1 LGHNA, CDR2 YSLEER. The CDR3 extends over 17 amino acids. The CDR3: CASSQVSTGTSDDEQFF. The DNA of the CDR3 is TGCGCCAGCAGCCAAGTATCAACCGGGACTAGTGATGATGAGCAGTTCTTC.

J is TRBJ2-1 and V is TRBV19, with TRBD1 matching 8 bases. The CDR3 covers 14 residues. J was trimmed by 7 bases and V by 4 bases; bases with no gene match: 6. Germline CDR1 is LNHDA and CDR2 is SQIVND (reference sequence). The CDR3 DNA sequence: TGTGCCAGTAGTAGCCGACAGGGGTCAAATGAGCAGTTCTTC. Its translation: CASSSRQGSNEQFF.

The J gene is TRBJ2-5, the V gene TRBV6-1; the D gene is possibly TRBD1 (5 bases). The CDR3 extends over 14 amino acids. Germline V gives CDR1 MNHNS, CDR2 SASEGT. V lost 0 bases and J 5 bases, leaving 10 bases between the germline ends. CDR3 amino acids: CASSEAVGVETQYF. As DNA, the CDR3 is TGTGCCAGCAGTGAAGCGGTAGGGGTGGAGACCCAGTACTTC.

The V and J genes are TRBV7-6 and TRBJ2-1; TRBD1 is a possible D gene (6 bases). CDR3 length equals 14 residues. Looked up from germline, CDR1 is SGHVS and CDR2 is FNYEAQ. Trimming pared 5 bases from V and 4 bases from J, leaving 12 bases between. The CDR3 loop is CASSPEGDYNEQFF. DNA of the CDR3: TGTGCCAGCAGCCCCGAGGGGGATTACAATGAGCAGTTCTTC.